These 25 T cell receptor beta chains were all obtained from the same sample, sequenced in a study of shared clonotypes between healthy human individuals. Generated by immunoSEQ multiplex PCR, the TCRdb table keeps only in-frame clones and is missing some. The sample lists about 2 million clones, roughly 94% occurring once. The sequenced material came from naive CD4+ T cells sorted from blood. Subset specified: CD45RA+ positively selected. The receptors come from a man aged 18 to 29 in good health.

The V and J genes are TRBV10-3 and TRBJ1-5; D is unclear. The CDR3 has 14 amino acids. Germline V gives CDR1 ENHRY, CDR2 SYGVKD. V was trimmed by 2 bases and J by 3 bases, leaving 8 bases between them. This CDR3 is CAISEHITNQPQHF. The CDR3 DNA reads as TGTGCCATCAGTGAGCACATCACCAATCAGCCCCAGCATTTT.

This rearrangement joins TRBV5-4 to TRBJ2-5; D is uncertain. V was cut by 4 bases and J by 5 bases, with 9 bases left in between. Germline assignment: CDR1 SGHNT and CDR2 YYREEE (reference sequence). This CDR3 is 12 amino acids long. CDR3 in DNA: TGTGCCAGCAGCCTAATAGAGGAGACCCAGTACTTC. Protein: CASSLIEETQYF.

This clone is a singleton in its sample. V is TRBV7-3 and J is TRBJ2-3, with TRBD1 as a possible D gene (5 bases). This CDR3 comprises 13 residues. The germline V and J ends were trimmed by 5 bases and 5 bases, with 11 bases remaining between them. Germline V gives CDR1 SGHTA, CDR2 FQGTGA. CDR3 protein: CASSLQGGDTQYF. DNA for the CDR3: TGTGCCAGCAGCCTCCAGGGCGGAGATACGCAGTATTTT.

The genes are TRBV13 and TRBJ2-5; D gene unclear. Trimming left V 6 bases short and J 1 base short, with 9 bases between. CDR1 and CDR2 (germline): PRHDT, FYEKMQ (reference sequence). The CDR3 spans 13 residues. CDR3 sequence reads: CASRVRSQETQYF. The CDR3 bases are TGTGCCAGCAGGGTTAGGTCCCAAGAGACCCAGTACTTC.

The chain links TRBV9 to TRBJ2-5; tentative D call: TRBD2 (6 bases). The J call is uncertain, as TRBJ2-7 better fits the DNA end. The germline gives CDR1 SGDLS, CDR2 YYNGEE. The CDR3 totals 15 residues. DNA of the CDR3: TGTGCCAGCAGCGTAGAAGGGGCCCTTAGCGGCGAGCAGTACTTC. Amino acid sequence: CASSVEGALSGEQYF.

The chain carries TRBV5-4 and TRBJ2-3, with D possibly matching TRBD2 (6 bases). This CDR3 region has 15 residues. V was cut by 5 bases and J by 0 bases, with 13 bases left in between. The V gene's germline CDR1 is SGHNT and CDR2 YYREEE (reference sequence). The CDR3 protein is CASSLLAKSTDTQYF. For the CDR3, the DNA is TGTGCCAGCAGTTTGCTAGCGAAAAGCACAGATACGCAGTATTTT.

As for this clone: The identical CDR3 is also encoded by other nucleotide sequences in the sample. The J gene is TRBJ2-6, the V gene TRBV20-1; D gene ambiguous. Trimming left V 6 bases short and J 4 bases short, with 4 bases between. Germline assignment: CDR1 DFQATT and CDR2 SNEGSKA (reference sequence). There are 11 residues in the CDR3. The CDR3 is CSARGANVLTF. Written as DNA, the CDR3 is TGCAGTGCCAGGGGGGCCAACGTCCTGACTTTC.

The chain uses TRBV6-6 and TRBJ1-1; D might be TRBD1 (6 bases). In germline, CDR1 is MNHNY, CDR2 SVGAGI (reference sequence). This CDR3 is 15 amino acids long. V was shortened by 6 bases and J by 1 base, with 15 bases between the two germline ends. CDR3: CASRVQRQENTEAFF. CDR3 in DNA: TGTGCCAGCAGGGTTCAAAGACAGGAGAACACTGAAGCTTTCTTT.

This clone has just one count. The chain recombines TRBV15 with TRBJ2-1, with TRBD2 matching over 7 bases. In germline, CDR1 is LNHNV, CDR2 YYDKDF (reference sequence). V lost 6 bases and J lost 5; bases outside the gene matches: 7. CDR3 length: 14 residues. Here the CDR3 reads CATRGLAVHNEQFF. CDR3 DNA: TGTGCCACCAGGGGCCTAGCGGTTCACAATGAGCAGTTCTTC.

CDR3 nucleotides: TGTGCCAGCAGTCTATTGGACAGCTATGGCTACACCTTC. Its translation is CASSLLDSYGYTF. The chain combines TRBV2 with TRBJ1-2, with TRBD1 as a possible D gene (6 bases). V lost 5 bases and J lost 4, with 11 bases in between. The germline V gene encodes CDR1 SNHLY and CDR2 FYNNEI. The CDR3 totals 13 residues.

This clone was recorded a few times. The chain links TRBV4-1 to TRBJ1-6; D may be TRBD1 (5 bases). The length of the CDR3 is 15 residues. Deletions cut 3 bases from V and 10 bases from J, with 16 bases between. Germline CDR1 and CDR2: MGHRA and YSYEKL. The CDR3 loop reads CASSQALGVYSPLHF. CDR3 nucleotides: TGCGCCAGCAGCCAGGCCCTGGGGGTTTACTCACCCCTCCACTTT.

V usage is TRBV25-1 and J usage is TRBJ1-6; a weak D match, TRBD1 (5 bases). CDR3 length: 15 amino acids. Between the trimmed V and J ends, which lost 6 bases and 5 bases, there was a span of 14 bases. Germline CDR1 and CDR2: MGHDK and SYGVNS. The CDR3 sequence: CASRQLGTDNSPLHF. The DNA for the CDR3 is TGTGCCAGCAGACAGCTTGGGACGGATAATTCACCCCTCCACTTT.

On this clone itself: The junction does not match germline at one end; this may be a read error. The J gene is TRBJ2-5, the V gene TRBV7-7; 10 nucleotides match TRBD2. The CDR3 length is 16 residues. Germline V CDR1 and CDR2: SSHAT, FNYEAQ (reference sequence). The CDR3 here is CASSLLAGSGQETQYF. CDR3 nucleotides: TGTGCTAGCAGCTTACTAGCGGGATCCGGCCAAGAGACCCAGTACTTC.

The chain links TRBV27 to TRBJ2-1; possibly TRBD2 for D (6 bases). This CDR3 spans 16 amino acids. The germline gives CDR1 MNHEY, CDR2 SMNVEV (reference sequence). V was cut by 4 bases and J by 3 bases, with 16 bases left in between. This CDR3 is CASSSPGTFRYNEQFF. As DNA, the CDR3 is TGTGCCAGCAGTTCCCCCGGGACTTTCCGCTACAATGAGCAGTTCTTC.

Details on this clone: This same CDR3 is encoded by further DNA sequences in the sample. V and J are TRBV5-1 and TRBJ2-5; TRBD2 matches 13 bases. The V gene's germline CDR1 is SGHRS and CDR2 YFSETQ. V gave up 0 bases and J gave up 1 base; unmatched junction bases: 0. This CDR3 comprises 16 residues. CDR3 in amino acids: CASSLGLAGGQETQYF. The CDR3 bases are TGCGCCAGCAGCTTGGGACTAGCGGGGGGCCAAGAGACCCAGTACTTC.

The chain combines TRBV28 with TRBJ2-2; either TRBD1 or TRBD2 may supply D (5 bases each). The germline gives CDR1 MDHEN, CDR2 SYDVKM. This CDR3 comprises 14 residues. Trimming took 4 bases from V and 5 from J, leaving 11 bases between them. CDR3 sequence: CASSSGPGTGELFF. Here the CDR3 DNA reads TGTGCCAGCAGTTCGGGGCCGGGGACCGGGGAGCTGTTTTTT. The full variable domain, its missing parts supplied by reference TRBV28 and TRBJ2-2, is DVKVTQSSRYLVKRTGEKVFLECVQDMDHENMFWYRQDPGLGLRLIYFSYDVKMKEKGDIPEGYSVSREKKERFSLILESASTNQTSMYLCASSSGPGTGELFFGEGSRLTVL.

This rearrangement joins TRBV4-1 to TRBJ1-4; possibly TRBD1 for D (5 bases). Trimming removed 1 base from V and 1 base from J, with 10 bases in between. The CDR3 is 16 residues long. CDR1 and CDR2 from the germline V gene are MGHRA and YSYEKL. CDR3 coding DNA: TGCGCCAGCAGCCAAGTAGGGACGGTAACTAATGAAAAACTGTTTTTT. As protein: CASSQVGTVTNEKLFF.

V gene TRBV6-5 combines with J gene TRBJ2-2, with a tentative D call TRBD2 (6 bases). The CDR3 has 14 residues. V lost 7 bases to trimming and J lost 6 bases, with 15 bases between them. Germline loops: CDR1 MNHEY, CDR2 SVGAGI. The CDR3 nucleotides read TGTGCCAGCAACGGGCAGGGAGGATCCGGGGAGCTGTTTTTT. The encoded protein is CASNGQGGSGELFF.

The rearrangement uses TRBV27 and TRBJ2-1, with 8 positions matching TRBD2. The CDR3 extends over 16 amino acids. J lost 0 bases, V lost 7 bases, and 8 bases had no gene match. CDR1 MNHEY and CDR2 SMNVEV come from the germline V gene (reference sequence). CDR3 loop: CASNLQRGSSYNEQFF. As DNA, the CDR3 is TGTGCCAGCAATCTTCAGCGGGGGAGCTCCTACAATGAGCAGTTCTTC.

The chain combines TRBV18 with TRBJ2-1, with D perhaps TRBD1 or TRBD2 (6 bases each). Germline CDR1 is KGHSH and CDR2 is LQKENI. V dropped 4 bases and J dropped 8 bases, with 18 bases sitting between them. CDR3 length: 15 residues. The CDR3 region is CASSLTRGRGDEQFF. CDR3 nucleotide sequence: TGTGCCAGCTCACTGACTCGGGGGCGCGGTGATGAGCAGTTCTTC.

The J gene is TRBJ2-5, the V gene TRBV5-1; D is unclear. The germline V and J ends were trimmed by 0 bases and 5 bases, with 11 bases remaining between them. CDR3 length: 14 residues. CDR1 SGHRS and CDR2 YFSETQ come from the germline V gene. The CDR3 sequence: CASSLVPPLETQYF. CDR3 nucleotides: TGCGCCAGCAGCTTGGTACCGCCATTGGAGACCCAGTACTTC. The full variable domain, in which reference TRBV5-1 and TRBJ2-5 provide the parts outside the CDR3, is KAGVTQTPRYLIKTRGQQVTLSCSPISGHRSVSWYQQTPGQGLQFLFEYFSETQRNKGNFPGRFSGRQFSNSRSEMNVSTLELGDSALYLCASSLVPPLETQYFGPGTRLLVL.

The chain carries TRBV27 and TRBJ1-6; a possible D gene is TRBD1 (6 bases). This CDR3 is built from 15 residues. Trimming left V 6 bases short and J 1 base short, with 10 bases between. Germline-derived CDR1 and CDR2 are MNHEY and SMNVEV (reference sequence). DNA for the CDR3: TGTGCCAGCAGGGAGGGGGGATCCTATAATTCACCCCTCCACTTT. It is translated as CASREGGSYNSPLHF.

V usage is TRBV6-5 and J usage is TRBJ1-6; a weak D match, TRBD1 (6 bases). Trimming removed 2 bases from V and 6 bases from J, with 14 bases in between. The CDR3 extends over 16 amino acids. In germline, CDR1 is MNHEY, CDR2 SVGAGI. This CDR3 is CASSYPVRGGNSPLHF. CDR3 nucleotide sequence: TGTGCCAGCAGTTACCCCGTCCGAGGGGGTAATTCACCCCTCCACTTT.

As regards this clone: One end of the junction is discordant with germline, which a read error may explain. The rearrangement joins TRBV5-6 to TRBJ1-5; possibly TRBD1 for D (5 bases). Per germline, CDR1 SGHDT and CDR2 YYEEEE. The CDR3 runs 15 residues. The CDR3 DNA sequence: TGTACCAGCAGCCCGGGACCGGGAGACAGTCAGCCCCAGCATTTT. Amino acid sequence: CTSSPGPGDSQPQHF.

The chain links TRBV9 to TRBJ2-6; no clear D gene. V was cut by 4 bases and J by 0 bases, with 11 bases left in between. The CDR3 is made up of 16 amino acids. Germline assignment: CDR1 SGDLS and CDR2 YYNGEE. CDR3 DNA sequence: TGTGCCAGCAGCTTACGATATATCTCTGGGGCCAACGTCCTGACTTTC. Its protein is CASSLRYISGANVLTF. Drawing the rest from reference TRBV9 and TRBJ2-6, the complete variable domain is DSGVTQTPKHLITATGQRVTLRCSPRSGDLSVYWYQQSLDQGLQFLIQYYNGEERAKGNILERFSAQQFPDLHSELNLSSLELGDSALYFCASSLRYISGANVLTFGAGSRLTVL.